The sequence of this T cell receptor beta chain was determined in a study of T-cell reconstitution after alpha-beta-depleted transplantation in children. Study outcomes and limitations: Expanded clones from the graft, numbering several hundred, reportedly supplied alpha-beta T cells about two months after transplant. T-cell counts and diversity at one year following transplant were attributed mainly to newly produced T cells.

The sample holds a few counts of this clonotype. The target antigen is unknown. The CDR3 loop spans 17 amino acids. Germline V lookup: CDR1 SGHTA, CDR2 FQGNSA. After removal of 7 bases from V and 5 bases from J, the junction contained 16 bases not matched to a gene. For TCRbeta, the library was prepared with unique molecular identifiers. A single record per CDR3 protein comes from TCRdb applying MiXCR to the PCR reads. The sample has roughly 790,000 distinct CDR3 sequences; 16% are singletons. Material: PBMCs, mostly from graft donor cells, obtained 360 days after TCRalphabeta/CD19-depleted stem cell transplant. The sequence was obtained from a male patient aged 5 to 17 who had a stem cell transplant for acute lymphoblastic leukemia, so the T cells may come from the graft donor. This chain connects TRBV7-2 to TRBJ2-2; 7 nucleotides line up with TRBD2. The CDR3 here is CASTLWGRASGTGELFF. The CDR3 bases are TGTGCCAGCACCCTATGGGGGAGGGCCTCGGGTACCGGGGAGCTGTTTTTT.